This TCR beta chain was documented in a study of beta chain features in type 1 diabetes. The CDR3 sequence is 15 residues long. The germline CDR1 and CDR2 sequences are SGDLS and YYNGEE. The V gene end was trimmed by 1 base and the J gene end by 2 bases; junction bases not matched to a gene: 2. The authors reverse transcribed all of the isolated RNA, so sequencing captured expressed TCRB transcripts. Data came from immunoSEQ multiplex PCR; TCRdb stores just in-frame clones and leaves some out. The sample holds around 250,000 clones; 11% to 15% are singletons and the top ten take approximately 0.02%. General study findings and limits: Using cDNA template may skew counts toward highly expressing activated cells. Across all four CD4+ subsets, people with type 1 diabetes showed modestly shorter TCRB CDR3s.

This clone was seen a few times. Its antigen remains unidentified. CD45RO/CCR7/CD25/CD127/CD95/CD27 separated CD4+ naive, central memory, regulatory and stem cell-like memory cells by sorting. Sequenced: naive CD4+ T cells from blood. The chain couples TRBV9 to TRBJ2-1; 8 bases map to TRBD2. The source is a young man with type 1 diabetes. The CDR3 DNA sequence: TGTGCCAGCAGCGTACCGGGAGGGGCCTACAATGAGCAGTTCTTC. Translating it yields CASSVPGGAYNEQFF.